The clone carrying this T cell receptor (beta chain) was detected only a few times. The antigen is undetermined. The sample belongs to a study of beta chain features in type 1 diabetes. General study results and limits: Patients with Type 1 diabetes showed moderately but significantly shorter TCRB CDR3s in all four CD4+ subsets.

Purity above 95% was achieved in all sorted populations. Investigators reverse transcribed all isolated RNA, so they sequenced expressed TCRB transcripts. Here immunoSEQ multiplex PCR was the method, and the copy in TCRdb shows in-frame clones only, minus some. The sample lists roughly 350,000 clones; about 10% were seen once. What was sequenced was central memory CD4+ T cells from blood. This clonotype was sampled from a man aged 30 to 39 with type 1 diabetes.

The CDR3 coding sequence is TGTGCCAGCAGCTTAGATGAGGGGTTGGTTGGCTACACCTTC. Residues: CASSLDEGLVGYTF. The V and J genes are TRBV7-8 and TRBJ1-2; a weak D match, TRBD1 (5 bases). Germline V CDR1 and CDR2: SGHVS, FQNEAQ. Between the trimmed V and J ends, which lost 1 base and 7 bases, there was a span of 13 bases. The CDR3 is made up of 14 amino acids.